Below, 6 T cell receptor beta chains from the same sample are listed, as sequenced in a study of blood T cell repertoires in COVID-19. Clones were read by immunoSEQ multiplex PCR, and TCRdb kept only the in-frame ones, dropping some. The sample consists of about 18,000 clones, roughly 93% of them appearing once. The specimen sequenced was peripheral blood. Receptor source: a human donor in a cohort sampled during active COVID-19.

A few counts support this clone. J is TRBJ1-1 and V is TRBV7-9; possibly TRBD1 for D (5 bases). Germline CDR1 and CDR2: SEHNR and FQNEAQ (reference sequence). Trimming removed 3 bases from V and 5 bases from J, with 13 bases in between. The CDR3 runs 14 residues. The CDR3 DNA reads as TGTGCCAGCAGCTTTTTCGGGGGATTAACTGAAGCTTTCTTT. This sequence encodes CASSFFGGLTEAFF.

The table lists this clone with a count of one. This sequence joins TRBV5-1 and TRBJ2-5, with D perhaps TRBD2 (5 bases). The V and J ends lost 4 bases and 5 bases respectively, with 18 bases between them. Germline V gene lookup returns CDR1 SGHRS and CDR2 YFSETQ. The CDR3 totals 15 residues. CDR3 amino acids: CASSPLLRTVETQYF. CDR3 in DNA: TGCGCCAGCAGCCCACTTCTTCGGACTGTGGAGACCCAGTACTTC.

V gene TRBV6-8 combines with J gene TRBJ1-2; D unclear. In germline, CDR1 is MNHGY, CDR2 SAAAGT. This CDR3 is 12 amino acids long. V was clipped by 6 bases and J by 10 bases, with 15 bases between them. DNA for the CDR3: TGTGCCAGCAGCCCCCCCGACGGAGACTACACCTTC. It encodes CASSPPDGDYTF.

This clone has more than one count but fewer than ten. The rearrangement uses TRBV6-2 or TRBV6-3 and TRBJ1-6, with D uncertain. The CDR3 length is 15 residues. Germline loops: CDR1 MNHEY, CDR2 SVGEGT. Trimming shortened V by 2 bases and J by 7 bases, and 12 bases separated the two germline ends. The CDR3 sequence is CASSYDSRKNSPLHF. Here the CDR3 DNA reads TGTGCCAGCAGTTACGATTCCAGAAAAAATTCACCCCTCCACTTT.

This chain joins TRBV6-5 and TRBJ2-7; 7 bases map to TRBD1. Germline V gene data show CDR1 as MNHEY and CDR2 as SVGAGI. The CDR3 is 12 amino acids. J was trimmed by 3 bases and V by 11 bases; bases with no gene match: 7. The CDR3 spells CAAMGQFYEQYF. Written as DNA, the CDR3 is TGTGCCGCAATGGGACAGTTCTACGAGCAGTACTTC.

The V and J genes are TRBV27 and TRBJ1-4, with a weak D call TRBD1 (5 bases). This CDR3 is built from 17 residues. Trimming stripped 0 bases from V and 7 bases from J, with 18 bases between. CDR1 and CDR2 from the germline V gene are MNHEY and SMNVEV (reference sequence). The DNA for the CDR3 is TGTGCCAGCAGTTTATCAGCCAGGGCCGGCGGGGGTGAAAAACTGTTTTTT. It codes for CASSLSARAGGGEKLFF.